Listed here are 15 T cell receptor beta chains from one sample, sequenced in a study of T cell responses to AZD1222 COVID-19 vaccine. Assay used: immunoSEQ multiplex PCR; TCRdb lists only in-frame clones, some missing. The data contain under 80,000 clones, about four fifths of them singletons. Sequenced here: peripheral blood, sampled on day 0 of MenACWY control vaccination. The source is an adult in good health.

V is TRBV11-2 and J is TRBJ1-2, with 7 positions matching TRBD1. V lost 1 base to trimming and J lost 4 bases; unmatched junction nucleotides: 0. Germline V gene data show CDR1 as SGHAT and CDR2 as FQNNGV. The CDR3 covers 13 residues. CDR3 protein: CASSLGQGYGYTF. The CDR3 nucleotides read TGTGCCAGCAGCTTAGGACAGGGCTATGGCTACACCTTC.

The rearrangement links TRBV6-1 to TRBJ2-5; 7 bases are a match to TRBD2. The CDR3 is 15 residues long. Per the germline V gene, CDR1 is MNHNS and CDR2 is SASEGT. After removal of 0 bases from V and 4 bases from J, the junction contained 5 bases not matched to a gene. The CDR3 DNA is TGTGCCAGCAGTGAAGCGGGCGGGAGAGGAGAGACCCAGTACTTC. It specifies CASSEAGGRGETQYF.

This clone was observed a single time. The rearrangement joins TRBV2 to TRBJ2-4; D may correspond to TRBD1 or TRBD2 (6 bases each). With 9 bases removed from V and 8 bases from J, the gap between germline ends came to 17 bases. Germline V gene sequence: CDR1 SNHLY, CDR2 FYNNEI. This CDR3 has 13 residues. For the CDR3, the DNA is TGTGCCAGTATACAGGGTAGCGGAGACATTCAGTACTTC. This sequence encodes CASIQGSGDIQYF. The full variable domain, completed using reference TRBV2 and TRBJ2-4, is EPEVTQTPSHQVTQMGQEVILRCVPISNHLYFYWYRQILGQKVEFLVSFYNNEISEKSEIFDDQFSVERPDGSNFTLKIRSTKLEDSAMYFCASIQGSGDIQYFGAGTRLSVL.

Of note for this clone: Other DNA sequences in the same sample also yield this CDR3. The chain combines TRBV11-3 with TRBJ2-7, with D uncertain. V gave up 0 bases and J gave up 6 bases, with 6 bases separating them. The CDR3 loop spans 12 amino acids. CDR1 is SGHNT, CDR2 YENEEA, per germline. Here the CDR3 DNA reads TGTGCCAGCAGCTTAGATACCGGCGAGCAGTACTTC. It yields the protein CASSLDTGEQYF.

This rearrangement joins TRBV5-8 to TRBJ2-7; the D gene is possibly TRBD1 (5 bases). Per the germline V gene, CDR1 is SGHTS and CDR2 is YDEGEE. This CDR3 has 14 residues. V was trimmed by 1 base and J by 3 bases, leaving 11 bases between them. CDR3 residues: CASSLKGPDYEQYF. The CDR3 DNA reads TGTGCCAGCAGCTTGAAGGGGCCAGACTACGAGCAGTACTTC.

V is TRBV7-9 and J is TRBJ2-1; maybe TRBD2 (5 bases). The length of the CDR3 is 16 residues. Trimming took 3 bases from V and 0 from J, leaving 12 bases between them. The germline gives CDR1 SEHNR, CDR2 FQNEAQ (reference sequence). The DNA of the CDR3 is TGTGCCAGCAGCTTGCTAGCCTTGAGCTCCTACAATGAGCAGTTCTTC. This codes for CASSLLALSSYNEQFF.

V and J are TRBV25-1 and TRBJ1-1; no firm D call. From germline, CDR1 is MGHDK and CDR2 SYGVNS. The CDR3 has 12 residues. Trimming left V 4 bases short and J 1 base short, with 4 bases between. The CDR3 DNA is TGTGCCAGCAGTGGCGAGAACACTGAAGCTTTCTTT. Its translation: CASSGENTEAFF.

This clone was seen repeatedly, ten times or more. This CDR3 reads CASSSRQGRNSPLHF. CDR3 nucleotide sequence: TGCGCCAGCAGCTCGCGACAGGGAAGGAATTCACCCCTCCACTTT. The chain recombines TRBV5-1 with TRBJ1-6, with 7 nucleotides matching TRBD1. CDR1 is SGHRS, CDR2 YFSETQ, per germline. CDR3 size: 15 residues. Trimming took 3 bases from V and 7 from J; bases not matched to a gene: 7.

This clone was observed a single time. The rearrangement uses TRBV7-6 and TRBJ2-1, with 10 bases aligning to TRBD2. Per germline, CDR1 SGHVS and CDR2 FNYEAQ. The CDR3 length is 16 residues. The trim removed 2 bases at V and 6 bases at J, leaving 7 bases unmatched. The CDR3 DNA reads TGTGCCAGCAGCTTATACAGCGGGAGGGTTTCCAATGAGCAGTTCTTC. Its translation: CASSLYSGRVSNEQFF.

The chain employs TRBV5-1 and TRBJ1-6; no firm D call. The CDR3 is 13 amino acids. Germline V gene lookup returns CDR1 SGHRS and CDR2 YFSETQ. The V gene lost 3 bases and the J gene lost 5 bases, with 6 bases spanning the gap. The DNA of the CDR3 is TGCGCCAGCAGCTCCGATAATAATTCACCCCTCCACTTT. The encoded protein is CASSSDNNSPLHF.

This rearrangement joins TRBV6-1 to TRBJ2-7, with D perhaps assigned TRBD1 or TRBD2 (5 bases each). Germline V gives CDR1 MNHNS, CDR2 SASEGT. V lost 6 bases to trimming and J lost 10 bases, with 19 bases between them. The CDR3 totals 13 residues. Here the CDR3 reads CASSPPGPAEQYF. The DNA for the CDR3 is TGTGCCAGCAGCCCCCCGGGACCCGCCGAACAGTACTTC.

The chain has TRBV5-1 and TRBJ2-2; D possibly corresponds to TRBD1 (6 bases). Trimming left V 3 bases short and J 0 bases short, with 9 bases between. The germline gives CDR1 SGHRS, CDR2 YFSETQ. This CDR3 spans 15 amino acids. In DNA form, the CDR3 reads TGCGCCAGCAGCTCTGGACAGTCGAACACCGGGGAGCTGTTTTTT. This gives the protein CASSSGQSNTGELFF.

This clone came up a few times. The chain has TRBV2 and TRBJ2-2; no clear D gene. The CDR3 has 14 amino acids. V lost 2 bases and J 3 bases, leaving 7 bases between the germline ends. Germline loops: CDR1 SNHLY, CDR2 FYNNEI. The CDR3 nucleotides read TGTGCCAGCAGTGAATACTCGGACACCGGGGAGCTGTTTTTT. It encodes CASSEYSDTGELFF.

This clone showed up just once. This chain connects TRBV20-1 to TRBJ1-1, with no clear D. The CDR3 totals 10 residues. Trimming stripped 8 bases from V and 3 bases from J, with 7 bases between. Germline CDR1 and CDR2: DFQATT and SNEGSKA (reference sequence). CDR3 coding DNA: TGCAGTATCGGGGACACTGAAGCTTTCTTT. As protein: CSIGDTEAFF.

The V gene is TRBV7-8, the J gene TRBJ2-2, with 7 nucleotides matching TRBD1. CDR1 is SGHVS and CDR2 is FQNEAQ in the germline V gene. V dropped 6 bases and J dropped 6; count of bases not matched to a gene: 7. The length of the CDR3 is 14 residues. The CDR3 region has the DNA TGTGCCAGCAGAGACTTAGACAGGGCCGGGGAGCTGTTTTTT. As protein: CASRDLDRAGELFF.